Each of the 8 T cell receptor beta chains below was sequenced from the same sample in a study of shared clonotypes between healthy human individuals. Sequencing used immunoSEQ multiplex PCR; TCRdb keeps in-frame clones, though not all of them. The profile shows more than 2 million clones, about 94% of them singletons. The sequenced sample consisted of naive CD4+ T cells sorted from blood. Subset meaning: CD45RA+ positively selected. All receptors derive from a man younger than 35 in good health.

The CDR3 protein is CASSLFGGAIGTGELFF. The CDR3 DNA reads TGTGCCAGCAGTCTATTCGGGGGCGCGATCGGGACCGGGGAGCTGTTTTTT. This chain joins TRBV27 and TRBJ2-2, with D possibly being TRBD1 or TRBD2 (6 bases each). CDR1 MNHEY and CDR2 SMNVEV come from the germline V gene (reference sequence). The CDR3 is 17 residues long. Trimming removed 5 bases from V and 5 bases from J, with 21 bases in between.

The rearrangement joins TRBV5-6 to TRBJ1-2; D might be TRBD1 (5 bases). Trimming left V 0 bases short and J 0 bases short, with 9 bases between. The V gene's germline CDR1 is SGHDT and CDR2 YYEEEE. The length of the CDR3 is 15 residues. CDR3 nucleotide sequence: TGTGCCAGCAGCTTGGTTGGACAAGCTAACTATGGCTACACCTTC. This gives the protein CASSLVGQANYGYTF.

This chain uses TRBV11-2 with TRBJ2-7, with 13 bases aligning to TRBD2. The length of the CDR3 is 14 residues. V lost 4 bases, J lost 5 bases, and 2 bases stayed unmatched. Germline-derived CDR1 and CDR2 are SGHAT and FQNNGV. CDR3 sequence (DNA): TGTGCCAGCAGCTCGACTAGCGGGGGGCACGAGCAGTACTTC. Its protein is CASSSTSGGHEQYF.

J is TRBJ1-1 and V is TRBV23-1, with D possibly TRBD1 on 5 matching bases. TRBV23-1 is an ORF; its function is uncertain. The length of the CDR3 is 13 residues. Trimming stripped 3 bases from V and 5 bases from J, with 10 bases between. The CDR3 region has the DNA TGCGCCAGCAGTCAGGGGGAATGGACTGAAGCTTTCTTT. The encoded protein is CASSQGEWTEAFF.

The CDR3 bases are TGTGCCATCAGCGCCGGGGGCGCGGGCACCGGGGAGCTGTTTTTT. Translation: CAISAGGAGTGELFF. The chain has TRBV10-3 and TRBJ2-2; D possibly uses TRBD1 or TRBD2 (6 bases each). Germline CDR1 reads ENHRY; CDR2 reads SYGVKD. V lost 6 bases, J lost 4 bases, and 15 bases lay in between. The CDR3 has 15 amino acids.

CDR3: CASSIQGAPQETQYF. CDR3 coding DNA: TGTGCCAGCAGCATCCAGGGGGCCCCCCAAGAGACCCAGTACTTC. The genes are TRBV7-3 and TRBJ2-5; 8 bases line up with TRBD1. This CDR3 has 15 residues. Germline trimming cut 5 bases from V and 1 base from J; bases unmatched to any gene: 6. Per germline, CDR1 SGHTA and CDR2 FQGTGA. Full variable domain (remainder filled in from reference TRBV7-3 and TRBJ2-5): GAGVSQTPSNKVTEKGKYVELRCDPISGHTALYWYRQSLGQGPEFLIYFQGTGAADDSGLPNDRFFAVRPEGSVSTLKIQRTERGDSAVYLCASSIQGAPQETQYFGPGTRLLVL.

This chain joins TRBV11-2 and TRBJ2-2; D gene uncertain. V was shortened by 5 bases and J by 6 bases, with 10 bases between the two germline ends. The CDR3 extends over 13 amino acids. The germline V gene encodes CDR1 SGHAT and CDR2 FQNNGV. CDR3 sequence reads: CASSRTSPGELFF. CDR3 in DNA: TGTGCCAGCAGCCGGACGAGCCCCGGGGAGCTGTTTTTT.

The V call is TRBV4-1, the J call TRBJ2-1, with a weak D call TRBD2 (7 bases). There are 15 residues in the CDR3. CDR1 and CDR2 from the germline V gene are MGHRA and YSYEKL. V lost 0 bases and J 4 bases, leaving 10 bases between the germline ends. DNA for the CDR3: TGCGCCAGCAGCCAAGAGCGGGGGCGATACAATGAGCAGTTCTTC. Translated, it gives CASSQERGRYNEQFF.